The 11 T cell receptor beta chains presented below share a single source sample, sequenced in a study of CD8 T cells in ankylosing spondylitis. TCRdb ran MiXCR on the 5' RACE reads and lists one entry per CDR3 protein. The sample lists roughly 130,000 distinct CDR3 sequences; 6.5% to 9% were seen once. The specimen sequenced was blood, either unsorted or a sorted T cell fraction (not recorded which). The source of these receptors is a male donor with ankylosing spondylitis or in good health (not recorded which).

The genes are TRBV12-3 or TRBV12-4 and TRBJ1-1; maybe TRBD1 (5 bases). Trimming shortened V by 3 bases and J by 0 bases, and 8 bases separated the two germline ends. CDR3 length: 14 amino acids. This CDR3 reads CASSFRTMNTEAFF. The CDR3 DNA reads as TGTGCCAGCAGTTTCAGGACAATGAACACTGAAGCTTTCTTT.

This clonotype was seen at least ten times. The chain employs TRBV3-1 and TRBJ2-5, with 7 bases aligning to TRBD1. Germline values: CDR1 LGHDT, CDR2 YNNKEL (reference sequence). V lost 4 bases to trimming and J lost 1 base; unmatched junction nucleotides: 12. The CDR3 sequence is 17 residues long. The CDR3 nucleotides read TGTGCCAGCAGCCGTTGGGGACAGAAGCAACTCCAAGAGACCCAGTACTTC. It translates to CASSRWGQKQLQETQYF.

The sample holds many counts of this clonotype. This chain joins TRBV20-1 and TRBJ2-5; no clear D. Germline CDR1 is DFQATT and CDR2 is SNEGSKA (reference sequence). The CDR3 is made up of 12 amino acids. V lost 3 bases, J lost 4 bases, and 9 bases lay in between. The CDR3 region has the DNA TGCAGTGCTAGTTGGTCAATAGAGACCCAGTACTTC. Its translation: CSASWSIETQYF.

This clonotype was observed at least ten times. The rearrangement joins TRBV5-1 to TRBJ2-7; TRBD1 agrees at 9 bases. Trimming took 4 bases from V and 3 from J; bases not matched to a gene: 11. This CDR3 contains 16 residues. Germline assignment: CDR1 SGHRS and CDR2 YFSETQ. CDR3 in DNA: TGCGCCAGCAGCCTAGCCTCCGGGACAGGGTTCTACGAGCAGTACTTC. Its protein is CASSLASGTGFYEQYF.

This clonotype was observed at least ten times. V is TRBV2 and J is TRBJ2-7; D possibly corresponds to TRBD1 (5 bases). The germline gives CDR1 SNHLY, CDR2 FYNNEI. CDR3 length: 15 amino acids. V was clipped by 2 bases and J by 4 bases, with 15 bases between them. The CDR3 sequence is CASSEISGHSYEQYF. CDR3 in DNA: TGTGCCAGCAGTGAAATTAGTGGACATTCGTACGAGCAGTACTTC.

At least ten counts were recorded for this clonotype. The V gene is TRBV29-1, the J gene TRBJ1-1; possible D gene TRBD1, 5 bases. The germline V gene encodes CDR1 SQVTM and CDR2 ANQGSEA. The CDR3 runs to 13 residues. V lost 2 bases and J lost 4, with 11 bases in between. The CDR3 region is CSVEIWGGTEAFF. CDR3 coding DNA: TGCAGCGTTGAAATTTGGGGGGGCACTGAAGCTTTCTTT.

This clonotype has a count of ten or more. V gene TRBV7-9 combines with J gene TRBJ2-5; 7 positions match TRBD2. CDR1 is SEHNR, CDR2 FQNEAQ, per germline (reference sequence). J lost 2 bases, V lost 4 bases, and 10 bases had no gene match. The CDR3 consists of 16 residues. Here the CDR3 reads CASSSHDLAEQETQYF. The CDR3 region has the DNA TGTGCCAGCAGCTCCCACGATCTAGCGGAGCAAGAGACCCAGTACTTC.

This clonotype was recorded many times. The chain couples TRBV20-1 to TRBJ2-2; 12 nucleotides line up with TRBD2. The length of the CDR3 is 19 residues. The V gene's germline CDR1 is DFQATT and CDR2 SNEGSKA (reference sequence). V trimming: 5 bases; J trimming: 6 bases; junction bases outside the gene matches: 19. CDR3 region: CSAAKSPGQGTSGPGELFF. The CDR3 coding sequence is TGCAGTGCTGCTAAATCACCGGGACAGGGGACTAGCGGGCCCGGGGAGCTGTTTTTT.

At least ten counts were recorded for this clonotype. The CDR3 here is CASSLNRETQYF. The CDR3 coding sequence is TGTGCCAGCAGCTTAAATCGAGAGACCCAGTACTTC. The chain has TRBV7-2 and TRBJ2-5, with D uncertain. In germline, CDR1 is SGHTA, CDR2 FQGNSA. The germline V and J ends were trimmed by 2 bases and 4 bases, with 5 bases remaining between them. CDR3 length: 12 residues.

This clonotype has at least ten counts. This chain joins TRBV5-1 and TRBJ2-1; no clear D gene. The CDR3 has 12 residues. V dropped 4 bases and J dropped 14 bases, with 16 bases sitting between them. The germline gives CDR1 SGHRS, CDR2 YFSETQ. The CDR3 loop is CASSPGPWEEFF. CDR3 nucleotide sequence: TGCGCCAGCAGCCCCGGACCCTGGGAAGAGTTCTTC.

The V call is TRBV5-1, the J call TRBJ1-3; tentatively, D is TRBD1 (5 bases). The V and J ends lost 0 bases and 2 bases respectively, with 9 bases between them. This CDR3 contains 15 residues. The germline V gene encodes CDR1 SGHRS and CDR2 YFSETQ. The CDR3 reads CASSLEGSAGNTIYF. CDR3 DNA sequence: TGCGCCAGCAGCTTGGAGGGGTCGGCTGGAAACACCATATATTTT.